The sequence of this T cell receptor (beta chain) was determined in a study of T cell responses to AZD1222 COVID-19 vaccine. A remark on this clone: Its antigen remains unknown.

General study points: White British people made up most donors, females outnumbered males, and clonal diversity was possibly underestimated. There were vaccine-associated CD4 TCRs across spike, dominant at 160-218 and 743-854. Nearly half of unique spike-specific TCRs reportedly avoided B.1.351 and B.1.1.7 mutated regions. Among AZD1222 vaccinees, only 5 or 6 were seropositive at baseline.

Trimming pared 2 bases from V and 3 bases from J, leaving 8 bases between. This CDR3 has 14 residues. Germline values: CDR1 MDHEN, CDR2 SYDVKM. The table came from immunoSEQ multiplex PCR; TCRdb's copy has only in-frame clones and leaves some out. The sample holds roughly 69,000 clones, over 70% seen once. The chain uses TRBV28 and TRBJ1-5; D might be TRBD1 (5 bases). This sequence originates from an adult who received the AZD1222 COVID-19 vaccine. The starting material was peripheral blood, obtained 28 days after the second AZD1222 dose. CDR3 loop: CASSLGGDNQPQHF. DNA for the CDR3: TGTGCCAGCAGTTTAGGAGGGGACAATCAGCCCCAGCATTTT.